This T cell receptor (beta chain) was identified during a study of T cell repertoires in aging, cancer and after chemotherapy. Looking at the study overall: Six age groups, ranging from 30 or younger to 70 or older, included the donors. Patients with glioblastoma brain tumors were sampled before and after temozolomide-based therapy.

General study points: Untreated cancer patients had significantly lower blood TCR diversity than age-matched healthy donors. In each cancer cohort, median generation probability increased across chemotherapy, suggesting thymic output rebounded.

Amplification of TCR beta used genomic DNA extracted from peripheral blood. This clonotype rates as medium-sized (0.01 to 0.1%). No antigen is known for it. Multiplex touch-down PCR with TRB-A/B primers amplified rearranged V-D-J TRB sequences. TCRdb ran MiXCR on the multiplex PCR reads and lists one entry per CDR3 protein. Of 19,000 or so distinct CDR3 sequences in the sample, around 38% are singletons; the top ten hold 17%. Sequencing used blood. The clonotype originates from a human donor with a solid tumor.

The CDR3 region has the DNA TGTGCCAGCAGCCTACAACGACTAGCGGGAGGGGGAACAGATACGCAGTATTTT. As protein: CASSLQRLAGGGTDTQYF. The V and J genes are TRBV27 and TRBJ2-3, with 14 bases matching TRBD2. This CDR3 has 18 residues. V dropped 6 bases and J dropped 3; count of bases not matched to a gene: 11. Per germline, CDR1 MNHEY and CDR2 SMNVEV (reference sequence).